Shown below are 26 T cell receptor beta chains from a single sample sequenced in a study of T-cell reconstitution after alpha-beta-depleted transplantation in children. Library preparation (for TCRbeta) was performed with unique molecular identifiers. Using its own MiXCR run on the PCR reads, TCRdb lists one record per CDR3 protein. The sample consists of 200,000 to 250,000 distinct CDR3 sequences, approximately 8.4% of them appearing once. The sample was PBMCs, mostly from graft donor cells, taken 360 days after TCRalphabeta/CD19-depleted stem cell transplant. The receptors come from a male patient aged 2-10 years who had a stem cell transplant for acute myeloid leukemia, so the T cells may come from the graft donor.

This clonotype was detected ten times or more. The rearrangement uses TRBV7-6 and TRBJ2-3; tentative D call: TRBD1 (5 bases). Germline-derived CDR1 and CDR2 are SGHVS and FNYEAQ. The CDR3 sequence is 14 residues long. Trimming removed 1 base at V and 2 bases at J, with 7 bases between. This chain's CDR3 is CASSLDRITDTQYF. The DNA of the CDR3 is TGTGCCAGCAGCTTAGACAGGATCACAGATACGCAGTATTTT.

This clonotype was recorded a few times. The rearrangement links TRBV7-9 to TRBJ2-1; 7 bases align to TRBD2. Germline CDR1 reads SEHNR; CDR2 reads FQNEAQ (reference sequence). The trim removed 1 base at V and 4 bases at J, leaving 7 bases unmatched. This CDR3 comprises 16 residues. DNA of the CDR3: TGTGCCAGCAGCTTAGTCGGCGCGGGACTATACAATGAGCAGTTCTTC. This codes for CASSLVGAGLYNEQFF.

This clonotype came up a few times. The chain joins TRBV27 to TRBJ2-1; either TRBD1 or TRBD2 may supply D (5 bases each). V gave up 6 bases and J gave up 8 bases, with 14 bases separating them. Per germline, CDR1 MNHEY and CDR2 SMNVEV (reference sequence). This CDR3 has 13 amino acids. In DNA, the CDR3 is TGTGCCAGCAGATCGGGGCTAGGCGATGAGCAGTTCTTC. This gives the protein CASRSGLGDEQFF.

This clonotype occurred a few times. The V gene is TRBV6-2 or TRBV6-3, the J gene TRBJ1-5; TRBD1 is a possible D gene (6 bases). The CDR3 is made up of 13 amino acids. Germline V gene lookup returns CDR1 MNHEY and CDR2 SVGEGT. V shed 7 bases and J shed 3 bases, with 10 bases lying between them. This CDR3 is CASKTGVNQPQHF. In nucleotides, the CDR3 is TGTGCCAGCAAGACAGGCGTCAATCAGCCCCAGCATTTT.

This clonotype was picked up many times. This chain joins TRBV5-1 and TRBJ2-6; unclear D gene. The CDR3 is 16 amino acids. Trimming shortened V by 0 bases and J by 0 bases, and 7 bases separated the two germline ends. Germline values: CDR1 SGHRS, CDR2 YFSETQ. CDR3 sequence reads: CASSLGLNSGANVLTF. DNA of the CDR3: TGCGCCAGCAGCTTGGGCCTAAACTCTGGGGCCAACGTCCTGACTTTC.

This clonotype was seen repeatedly, ten times or more. The chain uses TRBV13 and TRBJ1-4, with a tentative D call TRBD1 (6 bases). V lost 5 bases to trimming and J lost 9 bases, with 13 bases between them. CDR3 length: 13 amino acids. Germline V gives CDR1 PRHDT, CDR2 FYEKMQ (reference sequence). Written as DNA, the CDR3 is TGTGCCAGCAGCCTACAGGGTACAAAAAAACTGTTTTTT. Its protein product is CASSLQGTKKLFF.

This clonotype has more than one count but fewer than ten. The rearrangement uses TRBV4-2 and TRBJ2-2; D perhaps matches TRBD2 (6 bases). The CDR3 sequence is 15 residues long. V dropped 1 base and J dropped 7 bases, with 13 bases sitting between them. Germline lookup yields CDR1 LGHNA and CDR2 YNFKEQ. CDR3 amino acids: CASSQGTGEHGELFF. The CDR3 region has the DNA TGTGCCAGCAGCCAAGGCACGGGAGAGCACGGGGAGCTGTTTTTT.

There are many counts of this clonotype. The gene calls are TRBV19 and TRBJ1-2; D might be TRBD1 (5 bases). The CDR3 covers 13 residues. Trimming shortened V by 7 bases and J by 2 bases, and 11 bases separated the two germline ends. Per germline, CDR1 LNHDA and CDR2 SQIVND (reference sequence). CDR3 in amino acids: CASTSTANYGYTF. In DNA, the CDR3 is TGTGCCAGTACCTCGACAGCGAACTATGGCTACACCTTC.

V is TRBV16 and J is TRBJ1-2, with D tentatively TRBD1 (5 bases). CDR3 length: 15 amino acids. The germline gives CDR1 KGHSY, CDR2 FQNENV. Trimming removed 4 bases at V and 4 bases at J, with 16 bases between. In DNA, the CDR3 is TGTGCCAGCAGCCCGGGACTCCTCAGGGCCTATGGCTACACCTTC. Translating gives CASSPGLLRAYGYTF.

This clonotype was recorded at least ten times. Written as DNA, the CDR3 is TGTGCCAGCAGCTTAGCAACCGGGAGCAAGACCCAGTACTTC. Encoded protein: CASSLATGSKTQYF. This chain links TRBV7-2 with TRBJ2-5, with D maybe TRBD2 (6 bases). The CDR3 contains 14 residues. Germline CDR1 is SGHTA and CDR2 is FQGNSA. Trimming cost V 0 bases and J 6 bases, with 11 bases left between them. Together with reference TRBV7-2 and TRBJ2-5, the CDR3 gives the full variable domain: GAGVSQSPSNKVTEKGKDVELRCDPISGHTALYWYRQSLGQGLEFLIYFQGNSAPDKSGLPSDRFSAERTGGSVSTLTIQRTQQEDSAVYLCASSLATGSKTQYFGPGTRLLVL.

This clonotype has a count of ten or more. V and J are TRBV5-1 and TRBJ2-3, with D possibly being TRBD1 or TRBD2 (6 bases each). Germline CDR1 and CDR2: SGHRS and YFSETQ. Deletions cut 4 bases from V and 9 bases from J, with 15 bases between. The CDR3 runs 13 residues. The CDR3 sequence is CASSHRGQTTQYF. CDR3 nucleotides: TGCGCCAGCAGCCACCGGGGGCAGACGACGCAGTATTTT.

This clonotype was seen at least ten times. The gene calls are TRBV3-1 and TRBJ2-7; 8 bases map to TRBD1. This CDR3 spans 14 amino acids. Germline CDR1 and CDR2: LGHDT and YNNKEL (reference sequence). With 4 bases clipped from V and 2 bases from J, the junction kept 4 bases outside the gene matches. The CDR3 here is CASSPGTGPYEQYV. The CDR3 DNA reads TGTGCCAGCAGCCCCGGGACAGGACCCTACGAGCAGTACGTC.

The chain links TRBV20-1 to TRBJ2-1; 7 positions match TRBD2. The V gene end was trimmed by 5 bases and the J gene end by 7 bases; junction bases not matched to a gene: 14. The CDR3 totals 15 residues. CDR1 is DFQATT and CDR2 is SNEGSKA in the germline V gene (reference sequence). CDR3 sequence: CSARDSAGPPNEQFF. The CDR3 DNA reads as TGCAGTGCTCGGGACTCAGCGGGGCCACCGAATGAGCAGTTCTTC.

The chain recombines TRBV20-1 with TRBJ2-1; D unclear. This CDR3 is built from 11 residues. Germline lookup yields CDR1 DFQATT and CDR2 SNEGSKA (reference sequence). Trimming pared 5 bases from V and 2 bases from J, leaving 4 bases between. CDR3 in amino acids: CSAFTYNEQFF. The CDR3 coding sequence is TGCAGTGCTTTTACCTACAATGAGCAGTTCTTC.

This clonotype was found many times. The chain employs TRBV28 and TRBJ1-1; D may be TRBD1 (5 bases). The V gene lost 3 bases and the J gene lost 2 bases, with 13 bases spanning the gap. There are 15 residues in the CDR3. Germline CDR1 and CDR2: MDHEN and SYDVKM. The CDR3 DNA sequence: TGTGCCAGCAGTTTGGGAGGGGCCCGTAACACTGAAGCTTTCTTT. It codes for CASSLGGARNTEAFF.

Many counts were recorded for this clonotype. V is TRBV7-2 and J is TRBJ2-3, with D hard to call. CDR3 size: 16 residues. Germline V lookup: CDR1 SGHTA, CDR2 FQGNSA. V was clipped by 3 bases and J by 3 bases, with 16 bases between them. In DNA, the CDR3 is TGTGCCAGCAGCTTCCTCACCAAGGTTTGGACAGATACGCAGTATTTT. Its protein is CASSFLTKVWTDTQYF.

The chain has TRBV3-1 and TRBJ2-1; 10 bases are a match to TRBD2. The CDR3 sequence is 15 residues long. Germline assignment: CDR1 LGHDT and CDR2 YNNKEL (reference sequence). The trim removed 2 bases at V and 9 bases at J, leaving 7 bases unmatched. DNA of the CDR3: TGTGCCAGCAGCCAACCCCTAGCGGGAGAGAGTGAGCAGTTCTTC. Amino acids: CASSQPLAGESEQFF.

This clonotype occurred many times. The chain has TRBV11-2 and TRBJ2-7; 8 nucleotides align to TRBD1. J lost 6 bases, V lost 0 bases, and 7 bases had no gene match. The CDR3 has 15 amino acids. The germline V gene encodes CDR1 SGHAT and CDR2 FQNNGV. The CDR3 protein is CASSLDGTGRLEQYF. The CDR3 coding sequence is TGTGCCAGCAGCTTAGATGGGACAGGCCGGCTCGAGCAGTACTTC.

At least ten counts were recorded for this clonotype. The gene calls are TRBV6-5 and TRBJ2-3; a possible D gene is TRBD2 (6 bases). V was trimmed by 4 bases and J by 0 bases, leaving 20 bases between them. Germline values: CDR1 MNHEY, CDR2 SVGAGI. The CDR3 covers 18 residues. The CDR3 spells CASSLGWGLRYSTDTQYF. The CDR3 DNA reads TGTGCCAGCAGTTTGGGGTGGGGACTCCGGTATAGCACAGATACGCAGTATTTT.

The chain has TRBV4-1 and TRBJ2-1; D unresolved. Trimming removed 1 base from V and 4 bases from J, with 5 bases in between. CDR3 length equals 13 residues. Germline assignment: CDR1 MGHRA and CDR2 YSYEKL. The CDR3 DNA sequence: TGCGCCAGCAGCCAAGCCCTTTACAATGAGCAGTTCTTC. The encoded protein is CASSQALYNEQFF.

This rearrangement joins TRBV15 to TRBJ1-3; D possibly corresponds to TRBD1 (5 bases). This CDR3 is built from 16 residues. V lost 5 bases to trimming and J lost 2 bases, with 16 bases between them. The germline V gene encodes CDR1 LNHNV and CDR2 YYDKDF (reference sequence). DNA of the CDR3: TGTGCCACCAGCCCCCTCGGAGGGGTAACTGGAAACACCATATATTTT. Encoded protein: CATSPLGGVTGNTIYF.

This clonotype was seen many times. The chain uses TRBV11-2 and TRBJ2-1, with TRBD2 matching over 14 bases. V lost 5 bases and J lost 4; bases outside the gene matches: 10. CDR1 is SGHAT, CDR2 FQNNGV, per germline. The CDR3 contains 18 residues. The CDR3 sequence is CASSMGLAGVGDYNEQFF. The CDR3 DNA sequence: TGTGCCAGCAGCATGGGACTAGCGGGAGTCGGCGATTACAATGAGCAGTTCTTC.

This clonotype was seen ten or more times. This sequence joins TRBV29-1 and TRBJ2-5; 9 bases map to TRBD2. This CDR3 is built from 14 residues. Germline V gene sequence: CDR1 SQVTM, CDR2 ANQGSEA. V lost 3 bases to trimming and J lost 2 bases; unmatched junction nucleotides: 4. CDR3 amino acids: CSVDLAGLQETQYF. DNA of the CDR3: TGCAGCGTTGACCTAGCGGGACTTCAAGAGACCCAGTACTTC.

The table lists this clonotype with many counts. The chain joins TRBV29-1 to TRBJ1-4, with D perhaps TRBD1 (6 bases). Trimming stripped 4 bases from V and 2 bases from J, with 17 bases between. Germline CDR1 is SQVTM and CDR2 is ANQGSEA. This CDR3 has 16 residues. Written as DNA, the CDR3 is TGCAGCGTTGCGTCAGGGGCGGGGATCACTAATGAAAAACTGTTTTTT. This codes for CSVASGAGITNEKLFF.

This clonotype has just a few counts. CDR3 nucleotides: TGTGCCAGCAAGCACAGAAGCTATAATTCACCCCTCCACTTT. Its protein is CASKHRSYNSPLHF. The chain uses TRBV12-3 or TRBV12-4 and TRBJ1-6; no reliable D call. The CDR3 has 14 amino acids. V was trimmed by 7 bases and J by 3 bases, leaving 10 bases between them.

This clonotype has at least ten counts. V and J are TRBV4-1 and TRBJ1-5; D is uncertain. This CDR3 is 16 amino acids long. V dropped 0 bases and J dropped 8 bases, with 17 bases sitting between them. Germline assignment: CDR1 MGHRA and CDR2 YSYEKL. The CDR3 sequence: CASSQDGPGLWEPQHF. The DNA for the CDR3 is TGCGCCAGCAGCCAAGATGGTCCAGGACTATGGGAGCCCCAGCATTTT.